These 14 T cell receptor beta chains share one sample of origin, sequenced in a study of shared clonotypes between healthy human individuals. Method: immunoSEQ multiplex PCR; TCRdb's copy keeps in-frame clones and lacks some. This table holds approximately 320,000 clones, 74% found once. What was sequenced was memory CD4+ T cells sorted from blood. Subset reported: CD45RA-negative fraction. The source is a man aged 25-40 years in good health.

The chain couples TRBV27 to TRBJ2-7; TRBD2 matches 7 bases. CDR1 is MNHEY and CDR2 is SMNVEV in the germline V gene (reference sequence). Trimming removed 7 bases from V and 6 bases from J; junction bases left unmatched: 12. The CDR3 spans 14 residues. CDR3 sequence (DNA): TGTGCCAGCACCTACCACGGACTAGTCGGCGAGCAGTACTTC. It translates to CASTYHGLVGEQYF.

This clone was counted a single time. The genes are TRBV2 and TRBJ1-3; no firm D call. Germline V CDR1 and CDR2: SNHLY, FYNNEI. This CDR3 is built from 15 residues. V was clipped by 4 bases and J by 4 bases, with 14 bases between them. CDR3 loop: CASSVPRGGGNTIYF. The CDR3 DNA is TGTGCCAGCAGTGTCCCACGGGGAGGCGGAAACACCATATATTTT. Supplemented by reference TRBV2 and TRBJ1-3, the full variable domain reads EPEVTQTPSHQVTQMGQEVILRCVPISNHLYFYWYRQILGQKVEFLVSFYNNEISEKSEIFDDQFSVERPDGSNFTLKIRSTKLEDSAMYFCASSVPRGGGNTIYFGEGSWLTVV.

V is TRBV6-4 and J is TRBJ2-1; 10 bases map to TRBD2. The CDR3 runs 14 residues. V gave up 4 bases and J gave up 12 bases; unmatched junction bases: 9. Germline V gene data show CDR1 as MRHNA and CDR2 as SNTAGT. CDR3 sequence reads: CASSALAGVGRQFF. CDR3 coding DNA: TGTGCCAGCAGTGCCCTAGCGGGAGTAGGTAGGCAGTTCTTC.

The genes are TRBV10-1 and TRBJ1-1; no reliable D call. The CDR3 is 13 residues long. V was cut by 4 bases and J by 1 base, with 7 bases left in between. The germline V gene has CDR1 WNHNN and CDR2 SYGVQD (reference sequence). The CDR3 DNA is TGCGCCAGCAGTGTCCGGAGGAACACTGAAGCTTTCTTT. Amino acids: CASSVRRNTEAFF.

This chain links TRBV6-1 with TRBJ1-4; the match to TRBD1 covers 10 bases. The germline gives CDR1 MNHNS, CDR2 SASEGT. The CDR3 is 14 amino acids. V trimming: 7 bases; J trimming: 8 bases; junction bases outside the gene matches: 7. Written as DNA, the CDR3 is TGTGCCAGCAACCCCGGGACAGGGGTCGAAAAACTGTTTTTT. As protein: CASNPGTGVEKLFF.

This chain's CDR3 is CASSRTGRNGNTIYF. The CDR3 nucleotides read TGTGCCAGCAGTCGGACAGGGAGAAACGGAAACACCATATATTTT. The chain couples TRBV6-5 to TRBJ1-3; TRBD1 matches at 8 bases. The V and J ends lost 5 bases and 4 bases, in that order; junction bases with no gene match: 7. Germline assignment: CDR1 MNHEY and CDR2 SVGAGI. The CDR3 loop spans 15 amino acids.

The genes are TRBV2 and TRBJ2-1, with 7 bases matching TRBD1. There are 15 residues in the CDR3. CDR1 SNHLY and CDR2 FYNNEI come from the germline V gene. Germline trimming cut 7 bases from V and 2 bases from J; bases unmatched to any gene: 8. CDR3 sequence reads: CASTQHQGAYNEQFF. DNA of the CDR3: TGTGCCAGCACCCAACATCAGGGGGCCTACAATGAGCAGTTCTTC.

This chain connects TRBV7-9 to TRBJ2-7; 7 bases line up with TRBD1. The CDR3 extends over 15 amino acids. V was pared by 5 bases and J by 2 bases, with 9 bases of the junction left unmatched. The germline V gene encodes CDR1 SEHNR and CDR2 FQNEAQ (reference sequence). CDR3 sequence: CASSLEGTGAYEQYF. The CDR3 DNA follows: TGTGCCAGCAGCCTAGAGGGAACAGGGGCCTACGAGCAGTACTTC.

The V gene is TRBV5-1, the J gene TRBJ2-3; D is undetermined. CDR3 size: 15 residues. Germline CDR1 and CDR2: SGHRS and YFSETQ. The V end lost 4 bases, the J end lost 1 base, and 13 bases lay between the germline ends. CDR3 sequence (DNA): TGCGCCAGCAGCCCTAAACAGCCCGGCACAGATACGCAGTATTTT. Amino acid sequence: CASSPKQPGTDTQYF.

Comment on this clone: Additional DNA sequences in this sample encode the identical CDR3. The gene calls are TRBV5-1 and TRBJ2-3; no clear D. Germline V gives CDR1 SGHRS, CDR2 YFSETQ. V lost 0 bases and J 0 bases, leaving 5 bases between the germline ends. This CDR3 is built from 14 residues. The chain's CDR3 is CASSLGGSTDTQYF. The CDR3 coding sequence is TGCGCCAGCAGCTTGGGGGGTAGCACAGATACGCAGTATTTT.

The chain uses TRBV2 and TRBJ2-1, with 8 nucleotides matching TRBD1. Unmatched junction bases numbered 7, after V lost 3 bases and J lost 12 bases. CDR1 is SNHLY, CDR2 FYNNEI, per germline. The CDR3 extends over 13 amino acids. This CDR3 reads CASSETGAGRQFF. The DNA for the CDR3 is TGTGCCAGCAGTGAGACAGGGGCAGGGAGGCAGTTCTTC.

This chain joins TRBV11-2 and TRBJ2-7; 9 nucleotides match TRBD1. V lost 5 bases to trimming and J lost 3 bases; unmatched junction nucleotides: 8. The CDR3 consists of 15 residues. Germline loops: CDR1 SGHAT, CDR2 FQNNGV. CDR3 in amino acids: CASSTGTGYSYEQYF. CDR3 nucleotide sequence: TGTGCCAGCAGCACTGGGACAGGGTACAGCTACGAGCAGTACTTC.

V is TRBV7-3 and J is TRBJ2-1; 9 nucleotides agree with TRBD1. The CDR3 loop spans 14 amino acids. The trim removed 5 bases at V and 9 bases at J, leaving 8 bases unmatched. Per the germline V gene, CDR1 is SGHTA and CDR2 is FQGTGA. The CDR3 coding sequence is TGTGCCAGCAGCCTCGGACAGGGGAGCGGTGAGCAGTTCTTC. Encoded protein: CASSLGQGSGEQFF.

V gene TRBV6-1 combines with J gene TRBJ2-7; the match to TRBD2 covers 10 bases. J was trimmed by 2 bases and V by 6 bases; bases with no gene match: 7. The germline V gene has CDR1 MNHNS and CDR2 SASEGT. This CDR3 has 15 amino acids. The CDR3 DNA follows: TGTGCCAGCAGGAATGAGCTAGCGGGGGCCTACGAGCAGTACTTC. Residues: CASRNELAGAYEQYF.